What follows are 31 T cell receptor beta chains derived from one specimen sequenced in a study of cytomegalovirus exposure and HLA in healthy donors (dated by TCRdb to 2017 to 2019). The method behind the library was the immunoSEQ multiplex PCR assay. For the multiplex PCR, a mixture combining 60 forward primers for TCR Vbeta segments and 13 reverse primers for TCR Jbeta segments was used. TCRdb mirrors the immuneACCESS table, restricted to in-frame sequences. Some clones are absent from its copies; in checked studies, under half trace to an unresolved V gene, and the reason for the others is unknown. The sample yields 150,000 to 200,000 clones; 68% were counted once. 2.8% of the sample is held by the ten biggest clonotypes. The specimen was PBMCs. All receptors come from a woman aged 40-49 years in good health and CMV-seropositive.

This clone was seen a few times. The V gene is TRBV6-5, the J gene TRBJ2-7, with D possibly TRBD2 on 6 matching bases. Germline V CDR1 and CDR2: MNHEY, SVGAGI. This CDR3 comprises 14 residues. Trimming removed 4 bases from V and 2 bases from J, with 12 bases in between. CDR3 residues: CASSSASEPYEQYF. The CDR3 DNA sequence: TGTGCCAGCAGTTCGGCTAGCGAACCCTACGAGCAGTACTTC.

In DNA form, the CDR3 reads TGTGCCAGCAACCCCCCGGTCGTAGCCCCTTACGAGCAGTACTTC. Translating gives CASNPPVVAPYEQYF. V is TRBV21-1 and J is TRBJ2-7; TRBD2, as called in the table, went unchecked against the DNA. TRBV21-1 is a documented pseudogene. The CDR3 is 15 residues long.

The chain joins TRBV27 to TRBJ2-1; the match to TRBD1 covers 11 bases. The junction had 1 base not matched to a gene; V was cut back by 2 bases and J by 4 bases. Per the germline V gene, CDR1 is MNHEY and CDR2 is SMNVEV (reference sequence). This CDR3 is built from 15 residues. The DNA for the CDR3 is TGTGCCAGCAGTTTAGGGACAGGGGGATACAATGAGCAGTTCTTC. This sequence encodes CASSLGTGGYNEQFF.

The chain couples TRBV7-9 to TRBJ1-2, with D possibly matching TRBD1 (5 bases). V gave up 1 base and J gave up 8 bases, with 14 bases separating them. CDR3 length: 14 amino acids. Germline V gives CDR1 SEHNR, CDR2 FQNEAQ (reference sequence). Here the CDR3 DNA reads TGTGCCAGCAGCTTAGGGGAGGGGATGGGCGGCTACACCTTC. It is translated as CASSLGEGMGGYTF.

The chain has TRBV10-3 and TRBJ2-2; 9 positions match TRBD1. The V and J ends lost 7 bases and 6 bases, in that order; junction bases with no gene match: 6. The CDR3 extends over 14 amino acids. CDR1 is ENHRY, CDR2 SYGVKD, per germline. The CDR3 sequence: CAINPTGGAGELFF. In nucleotides, the CDR3 is TGTGCCATCAACCCGACAGGGGGTGCCGGGGAGCTGTTTTTT.

This clone was seen more than once but under ten times. The chain couples TRBV4-1 to TRBJ1-1, with a tentative D call TRBD1 (6 bases). Between the trimmed V and J ends, which lost 6 bases and 0 bases, there was a span of 11 bases. This CDR3 region has 14 residues. The V gene's germline CDR1 is MGHRA and CDR2 YSYEKL. As DNA, the CDR3 is TGCGCCAGCAGTCTCGGACAGCTGAACACTGAAGCTTTCTTT. Its protein is CASSLGQLNTEAFF.

V is TRBV6-6 and J is TRBJ1-4; perhaps TRBD1 as D (5 bases). CDR3 length: 16 amino acids. CDR1 and CDR2 from the germline V gene are MNHNY and SVGAGI (reference sequence). V was trimmed by 5 bases and J by 0 bases, leaving 13 bases between them. The CDR3 region has the DNA TGTGCCAGCAGTGCTGGGGCAGCTGCAACTAATGAAAAACTGTTTTTT. It specifies CASSAGAAATNEKLFF.

This clone was detected a few times. V and J are TRBV27 and TRBJ1-2; the D gene is possibly TRBD1 (6 bases). The germline V gene encodes CDR1 MNHEY and CDR2 SMNVEV (reference sequence). The CDR3 runs 14 residues. V was cut by 3 bases and J by 7 bases, with 15 bases left in between. The CDR3 protein is CASSFGGALSGYTF. The CDR3 coding sequence is TGTGCCAGCAGTTTTGGGGGGGCGCTTAGTGGCTACACCTTC.

This clone was detected only a few times. The V gene is TRBV27, the J gene TRBJ2-7; 7 bases line up with TRBD2. Germline assignment: CDR1 MNHEY and CDR2 SMNVEV (reference sequence). The CDR3 is made up of 14 amino acids. V lost 6 bases to trimming and J lost 4 bases; unmatched junction nucleotides: 9. CDR3 in DNA: TGTGCCAGCAGCCCTGGGGGAGGGAGTTACGAGCAGTACTTC. It translates to CASSPGGGSYEQYF.

The chain employs TRBV29-1 and TRBJ2-3; no firm D call. The V gene's germline CDR1 is SQVTM and CDR2 ANQGSEA. The CDR3 extends over 15 amino acids. V lost 4 bases and J 0 bases, leaving 14 bases between the germline ends. The CDR3 DNA is TGCAGCGTTGTATCCCTCACAGTTAGCACAGATACGCAGTATTTT. Protein: CSVVSLTVSTDTQYF.

This chain links TRBV9 with TRBJ1-1; D is uncertain. Trimming took 4 bases from V and 1 from J, leaving 5 bases between them. The CDR3 is made up of 12 amino acids. Germline-derived CDR1 and CDR2 are SGDLS and YYNGEE. CDR3 sequence (DNA): TGTGCCAGCAGCCCCTCGAACACTGAAGCTTTCTTT. Residues: CASSPSNTEAFF.

This clone showed up just once. This rearrangement joins TRBV28 to TRBJ2-3, with 7 bases lining up with TRBD1. The V gene end was trimmed by 3 bases and the J gene end by 2 bases; junction bases not matched to a gene: 11. Germline CDR1 MDHEN, CDR2 SYDVKM. CDR3 size: 17 residues. The CDR3 DNA follows: TGTGCCAGCAGTTTTGACCCCTTAACAGGGGACACAGATACGCAGTATTTT. Amino acids: CASSFDPLTGDTDTQYF.

There are a few counts of this clone. This rearrangement joins TRBV9 to TRBJ2-7, with unresolved D. This CDR3 contains 14 residues. The germline V gene has CDR1 SGDLS and CDR2 YYNGEE. The V end was cut by 0 bases, the J end by 0 bases, with 7 bases between. This CDR3 reads CASSVAESSYEQYF. The CDR3, as DNA: TGTGCCAGCAGCGTAGCGGAGAGCTCCTACGAGCAGTACTTC.

The chain has TRBV4-2 and TRBJ1-5; 7 bases map to TRBD1. This CDR3 is built from 17 residues. Germline V lookup: CDR1 LGHNA, CDR2 YNFKEQ. The junction had 8 bases not matched to a gene; V was cut back by 1 base and J by 2 bases. DNA for the CDR3: TGTGCCAGCAGCCAAGGACAGGGCAGTTCGGGCAATCAGCCCCAGCATTTT. Protein: CASSQGQGSSGNQPQHF.

The V and J genes are TRBV7-6 and TRBJ1-1; D remains ambiguous. Per the germline V gene, CDR1 is SGHVS and CDR2 is FNYEAQ. Trimming shortened V by 2 bases and J by 4 bases, and 11 bases separated the two germline ends. This CDR3 is built from 14 residues. DNA for the CDR3: TGTGCCAGCAGCTTAAGTCAACATTCCACTGAAGCTTTCTTT. This encodes CASSLSQHSTEAFF. The whole variable domain, filled in from reference TRBV7-6 and TRBJ1-1, reads GAGVSQSPRYKVTKRGQDVALRCDPISGHVSLYWYRQALGQGPEFLTYFNYEAQQDKSGLPNDRFSAERPEGSISTLTIQRTEQRDSAMYRCASSLSQHSTEAFFGQGTRLTVV.

This chain uses TRBV28 with TRBJ1-1, with D perhaps TRBD1 (5 bases). This CDR3 region has 16 residues. Trimming took 3 bases from V and 5 from J, leaving 19 bases between them. Germline V gene lookup returns CDR1 MDHEN and CDR2 SYDVKM. Here the CDR3 DNA reads TGTGCCAGCAGTTTTGTAGGCAGGGAGGTACGAACTGAAGCTTTCTTT. Its protein product is CASSFVGREVRTEAFF.

This chain uses TRBV6-5 with TRBJ2-1, with D possibly TRBD1 on 6 matching bases. V lost 5 bases to trimming and J lost 9 bases, with 14 bases between them. The germline gives CDR1 MNHEY, CDR2 SVGAGI. The CDR3 has 13 residues. The DNA for the CDR3 is TGTGCCAGCAGTCCCGGGGCAGGGGTTGAGCAGTTCTTC. The encoded protein is CASSPGAGVEQFF.

V gene TRBV2 combines with J gene TRBJ1-2; possible D gene TRBD1, 6 bases. Germline values: CDR1 SNHLY, CDR2 FYNNEI. V dropped 8 bases and J dropped 4 bases, with 20 bases sitting between them. There are 15 residues in the CDR3. The CDR3, as DNA: TGTGCCAGCCTCCCGCGAGGGGGTCGGACCTATGGCTACACCTTC. Residues: CASLPRGGRTYGYTF.

The chain employs TRBV6-6 and TRBJ2-1; TRBD1 matches 7 bases. The junction had 3 bases not matched to a gene; V was cut back by 2 bases and J by 5 bases. Germline CDR1 and CDR2: MNHNY and SVGAGI (reference sequence). This CDR3 has 14 amino acids. DNA for the CDR3: TGTGCCAGCAGTTACGTCGACAGGGACAATGAGCAGTTCTTC. Translation gives CASSYVDRDNEQFF.

This clone was observed a single time. The CDR3 DNA is TGTGCCAGCAGGTATTACACTGAAGCTTTCTTT. It yields the protein CASRYYTEAFF. J is TRBJ1-1 and V is TRBV6-5, with D unclear. The V and J ends lost 6 bases and 3 bases respectively, with 5 bases between them. Germline loops: CDR1 MNHEY, CDR2 SVGAGI. There are 11 residues in the CDR3.

V is TRBV2 and J is TRBJ2-5; 9 bases agree with TRBD2. This CDR3 contains 16 residues. V shed 6 bases, J shed 5 bases, and the junction held 13 bases outside the gene matches. CDR1 is SNHLY, CDR2 FYNNEI, per germline. CDR3 coding DNA: TGTGCCAGCAGCGTCATTAGCGGGGGAGGTATGGAGACCCAGTACTTC. This translates into CASSVISGGGMETQYF.

This clone has a single count. The genes are TRBV27 and TRBJ1-1, with D hard to call. V lost 3 bases and J lost 5, with 13 bases in between. This CDR3 is built from 14 residues. CDR1 is MNHEY, CDR2 SMNVEV, per germline (reference sequence). The CDR3 nucleotides are TGTGCCAGCAGTTTGGGGAGGAGCTTAACTGAAGCTTTCTTT. It specifies CASSLGRSLTEAFF.

This chain connects TRBV7-2 to TRBJ2-5, with D unresolved. CDR1 and CDR2 (germline): SGHTA, FQGNSA. The CDR3 loop spans 14 amino acids. V was pared by 1 base and J by 5 bases, with 11 bases between. CDR3 sequence reads: CASSLEDWAETQYF. The CDR3 nucleotides read TGTGCCAGCAGCTTAGAAGATTGGGCGGAGACCCAGTACTTC.

The rearrangement uses TRBV7-2 and TRBJ1-1; 9 bases match TRBD1. J was trimmed by 1 base and V by 5 bases; bases with no gene match: 5. CDR1 is SGHTA and CDR2 is FQGNSA in the germline V gene. This CDR3 spans 15 amino acids. Written as DNA, the CDR3 is TGTGCCAGCAGCCCACCGGGACAGGGGAACACTGAAGCTTTCTTT. Translation: CASSPPGQGNTEAFF.

This clone was found once. This chain links TRBV6-5 with TRBJ1-1; D not certain. The CDR3 has 15 residues. Trimming left V 5 bases short and J 0 bases short, with 13 bases between. Germline V lookup: CDR1 MNHEY, CDR2 SVGAGI. CDR3 nucleotides: TGTGCCAGCAGTAACGCCGGAGGCATGAACACTGAAGCTTTCTTT. This encodes CASSNAGGMNTEAFF.

This clone was seen more than once but under ten times. Germline is not matched at one junction end, which may reflect a read error. V and J are TRBV7-2 and TRBJ1-1; D gene unclear. The CDR3 spans 13 residues. Germline-derived CDR1 and CDR2 are SGHTA and FQGNSA. The CDR3 region is CASSLADGSVACF. CDR3 nucleotide sequence: TGTGCCAGCAGCTTAGCGGACGGTTCGGTAGCGTGCTTT. The variable domain in full, completed from reference TRBV7-2 and TRBJ1-1, reads GAGVSQSPSNKVTEKGKDVELRCDPISGHTALYWYRQSLGQGLEFLIYFQGNSAPDKSGLPSDRFSAERTGGSVSTLTIQRTQQEDSAVYLCASSLADGSVACFGQGTRLTVV.

This clone has just a few counts. CDR3 region: CSGGTSYEQYF. CDR3 coding DNA: TGCAGCGGTGGGACTAGCTACGAGCAGTACTTC. The chain carries TRBV29-1 and TRBJ2-7; 8 bases fit TRBD2. Germline CDR1 SQVTM, CDR2 ANQGSEA. The CDR3 sequence is 11 residues long. J lost 3 bases, V lost 7 bases, and 2 bases had no gene match.

This clone was counted between two and nine times. The chain recombines TRBV5-1 with TRBJ2-1; 8 bases fit TRBD1. The CDR3 is 16 amino acids. CDR1 is SGHRS and CDR2 is YFSETQ in the germline V gene. The ends lost 0 bases at V and 5 bases at J; junction bases unmatched: 7. The CDR3 sequence: CASSLVYGTGDNEQFF. In DNA form, the CDR3 reads TGCGCCAGCAGCTTGGTTTACGGGACAGGTGACAATGAGCAGTTCTTC.

The chain recombines TRBV6-1 with TRBJ2-4, with a possible D match to TRBD1 (5 bases). The V end lost 7 bases, the J end lost 9 bases, and 19 bases lay between the germline ends. Germline V CDR1 and CDR2: MNHNS, SASEGT. The CDR3 covers 14 residues. The CDR3 nucleotides read TGTGCCAGCATCGAAAGGGGTGGGCAAGGCATTCAGTACTTC. Encoded protein: CASIERGGQGIQYF.

The genes are TRBV14 and TRBJ1-1; a possible D gene is TRBD1 (6 bases). This CDR3 is built from 15 residues. Germline V lookup: CDR1 SGHDN, CDR2 FVKESK. Trimming removed 3 bases at V and 9 bases at J, with 20 bases between. CDR3 DNA: TGTGCCAGCAGCCAGGACAAAAACAGGGTCCCTAAAGCTTTCTTT. As protein: CASSQDKNRVPKAFF.

The chain recombines TRBV11-2 with TRBJ1-1; TRBD1 is a possible D gene (5 bases). V was clipped by 0 bases and J by 3 bases, with 11 bases between them. CDR1 and CDR2 from the germline V gene are SGHAT and FQNNGV. This CDR3 is 15 amino acids long. The CDR3 DNA reads TGTGCCAGCAGCTTAGACTTCGCAGGGCACACTGAAGCTTTCTTT. Translated, it gives CASSLDFAGHTEAFF.